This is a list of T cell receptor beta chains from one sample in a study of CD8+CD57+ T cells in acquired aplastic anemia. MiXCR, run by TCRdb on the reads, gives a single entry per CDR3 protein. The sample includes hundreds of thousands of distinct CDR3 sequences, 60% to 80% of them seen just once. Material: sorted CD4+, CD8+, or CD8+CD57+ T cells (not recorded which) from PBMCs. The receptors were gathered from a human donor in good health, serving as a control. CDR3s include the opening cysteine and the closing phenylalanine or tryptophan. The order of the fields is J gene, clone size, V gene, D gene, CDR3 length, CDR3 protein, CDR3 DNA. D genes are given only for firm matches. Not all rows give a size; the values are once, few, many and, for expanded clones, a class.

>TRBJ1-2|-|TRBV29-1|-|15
CSASLGGTANHGYTF
TGCAGCGCCTCCCTGGGAGGGACCGCTAACCATGGCTACACCTTC
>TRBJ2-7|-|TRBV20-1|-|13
CSAKGVLDYEQYF
TGCAGTGCTAAGGGGGTTTTGGATTACGAGCAGTACTTC
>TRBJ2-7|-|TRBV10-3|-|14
CASSAPDRNYGHTF
TGTGCCAGCAGTGCGCCCGACAGGAACTATGGGCACACCTTC
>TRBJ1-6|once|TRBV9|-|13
CASSVGWGSYVQF
-
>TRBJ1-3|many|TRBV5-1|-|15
CASSLGRVTGNTIYF
TGCGCCAGCAGCTTGGGGAGAGTGACTGGAAACACCATATATTTT
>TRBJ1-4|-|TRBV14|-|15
CASSMNPGQGGNVFF
TGTGCCAGCAGCATGAACCCGGGACAAGGTGGAAACGTGTTTTTT
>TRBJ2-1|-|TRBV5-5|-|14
CASSTRTAYNEQFF
TGTGCCAGCAGCACCCGGACAGCCTACAATGAGCAGTTCTTC
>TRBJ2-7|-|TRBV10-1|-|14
CASSTPTHGYEQYF
TGCGCCAGCAGTACACCAACGCACGGCTACGAGCAGTACTTC
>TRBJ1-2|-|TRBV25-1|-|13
CASSRMDSRGNTF
TGTGCCAGCAGCCGAATGGACAGCCGAGGAAACACCTTC
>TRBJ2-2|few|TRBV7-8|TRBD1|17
CASSPPRRDRNTGELFF
TGTGCCAGCAGCCCCCCCCGCCGGGACAGAAACACCGGGGAGCTGTTTTTT
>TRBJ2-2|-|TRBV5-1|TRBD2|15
CASSWGGVASGELFF
TGTGCCAGCAGCTGGGGGGGTGTTGCCAGCGGGGAGCTGTTTTTT
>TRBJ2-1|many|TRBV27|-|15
CASSLSRDTYNEQFF
TGTGCCAGCAGTTTATCTCGGGACACCTACAATGAGCAGTTCTTC
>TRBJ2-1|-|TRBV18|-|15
CASSPRPGRDNKQFF
TGTGCCAGCTCACCACGTCCAGGTAGGGACAATAAGCAGTTCTTC
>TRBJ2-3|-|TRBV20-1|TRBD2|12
CSAPSDREGNVF
TGCAGTGCGCCCTCAGACCGGGAGGGAAACGTCTTT
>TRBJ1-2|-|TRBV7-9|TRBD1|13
CASSRTGANEKLF
TGTGCCAGCAGCCGGACAGGGGCTAATGAAAAACTCTTC
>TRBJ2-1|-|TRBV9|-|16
CASSLNGGRSYNEQFF
TGTGCCAGCAGCTTAAACGGGGGCCGTTCCTACAATGAGCAGTTCTTC
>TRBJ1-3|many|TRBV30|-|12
CAWTPQGNTIYF
TGTGCCTGGACTCCACAGGGAAACACCATATATTTT
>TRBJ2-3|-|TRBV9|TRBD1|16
CASSVNRGYSTDTQYF
TGTGCCAGCAGCGTCAACAGGGGCTACAGCACAGATACGCAGTATTTT
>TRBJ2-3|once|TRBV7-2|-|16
CASSFRDTQSIDTQYF
TGTGCCAGCAGCTTTCGTGATACGCAAAGCATAGATACGCAGTATTTT
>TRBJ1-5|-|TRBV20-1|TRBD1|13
CSAFRGYHYTQHF
TGCAGTGCTTTCAGGGGGTATCACTACACCCAGCATTTT
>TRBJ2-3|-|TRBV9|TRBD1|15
CASRRDRATGGTQYF
TGTGCCAGCCGCCGGGACAGGGCGACCGGGGGTACGCAGTATTTT
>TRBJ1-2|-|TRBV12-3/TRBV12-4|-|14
CASTLQGTLYGYTF
TGTGCCAGCACTCTTCAAGGGACACTGTATGGCTACACCTTC
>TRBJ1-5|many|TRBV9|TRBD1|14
CASSGTGGGQPQHF
TGTGCCAGCAGCGGGACAGGGGGAGGACAGCCCCAGCATTTT
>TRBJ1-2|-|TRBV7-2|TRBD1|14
CASSSRQGHTCYTF
TGTGCCAGCAGCTCGCGACAGGGACACACCTGCTACACCTTC
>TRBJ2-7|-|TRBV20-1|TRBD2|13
CSAGLAGRREQYF
TGCAGTGCCGGACTAGCGGGACGGCGCGAGCAGTACTTC